Below are 2 T cell receptor beta chains sequenced from a single sample in a study of shared clonotypes between healthy human individuals. Data came from immunoSEQ multiplex PCR; TCRdb stores just in-frame clones and leaves some out. The sample has fewer than 400,000 clones, under 80% seen once. The sample was memory CD4+ T cells sorted from blood. Subset specified: CD45RA-negative fraction. The receptors come from a man younger than 40 in good health.

Only one count was recorded for this clone. This sequence joins TRBV5-4 and TRBJ2-2; 10 nucleotides agree with TRBD2. The germline V gene has CDR1 SGHNT and CDR2 YYREEE (reference sequence). Trimming took 4 bases from V and 5 from J; bases not matched to a gene: 5. CDR3 length: 15 residues. For the CDR3, the DNA is TGTGCCAGCAGCCAGCGGACTAGCGGAACCGGGGAGCTGTTTTTT. Translated, it gives CASSQRTSGTGELFF.

This chain connects TRBV10-3 to TRBJ2-7, with unresolved D. Deletions cut 6 bases from V and 0 bases from J, with 6 bases between. Looked up from germline, CDR1 is ENHRY and CDR2 is SYGVKD. The CDR3 has 12 residues. This CDR3 is CAISVSSYEQYF. DNA of the CDR3: TGTGCCATCAGCGTCAGCTCCTACGAGCAGTACTTC.